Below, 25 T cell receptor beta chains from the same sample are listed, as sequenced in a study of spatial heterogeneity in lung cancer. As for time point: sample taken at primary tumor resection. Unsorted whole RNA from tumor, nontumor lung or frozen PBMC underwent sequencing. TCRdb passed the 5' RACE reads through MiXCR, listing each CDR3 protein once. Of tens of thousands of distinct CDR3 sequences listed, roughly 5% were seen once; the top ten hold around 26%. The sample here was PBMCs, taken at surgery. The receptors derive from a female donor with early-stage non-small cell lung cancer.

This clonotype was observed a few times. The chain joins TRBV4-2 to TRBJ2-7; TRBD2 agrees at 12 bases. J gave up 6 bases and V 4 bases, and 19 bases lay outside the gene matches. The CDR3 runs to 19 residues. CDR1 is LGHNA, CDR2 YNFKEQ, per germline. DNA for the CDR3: TGTGCCAGCAGCCGACGACTAGCGGGAGACCCCTCGGGGGAAGCCGAGCAGTACTTC. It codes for CASSRRLAGDPSGEAEQYF.

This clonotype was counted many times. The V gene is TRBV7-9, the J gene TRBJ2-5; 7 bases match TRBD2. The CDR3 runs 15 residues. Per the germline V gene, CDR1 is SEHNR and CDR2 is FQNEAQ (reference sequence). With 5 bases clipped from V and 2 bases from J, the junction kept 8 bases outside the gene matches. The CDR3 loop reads CASSHPPGGQETQYF. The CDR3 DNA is TGTGCCAGCAGCCATCCGCCGGGGGGTCAAGAGACCCAGTACTTC.

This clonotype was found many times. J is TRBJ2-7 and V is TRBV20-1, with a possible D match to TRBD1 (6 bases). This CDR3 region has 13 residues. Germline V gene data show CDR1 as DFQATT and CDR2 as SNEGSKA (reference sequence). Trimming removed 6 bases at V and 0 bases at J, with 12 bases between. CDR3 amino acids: CSAYRDTSYEQYF. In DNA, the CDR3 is TGCAGTGCATACCGGGACACCTCCTACGAGCAGTACTTC.

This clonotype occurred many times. In DNA, the CDR3 is TGCAGTGCTAGAGTGGGACAGGGGGCCTACGAGCAGTACTTC. Its translation: CSARVGQGAYEQYF. The chain joins TRBV20-1 to TRBJ2-7; TRBD1 aligns across 11 bases. Trimming removed 1 base from V and 2 bases from J; junction bases left unmatched: 1. CDR1 and CDR2 from the germline V gene are DFQATT and SNEGSKA (reference sequence). The CDR3 length is 14 residues.

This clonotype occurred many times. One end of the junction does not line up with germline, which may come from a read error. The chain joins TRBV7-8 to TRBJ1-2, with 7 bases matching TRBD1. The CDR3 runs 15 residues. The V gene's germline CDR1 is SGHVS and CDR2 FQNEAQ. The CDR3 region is CASSPLWGQNYGYIF. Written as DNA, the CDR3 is TGTGCCAGCAGCCCACTTTGGGGACAGAACTATGGCTACATCTTC. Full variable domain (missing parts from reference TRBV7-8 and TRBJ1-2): GAGVSQSPRYKVAKRGQDVALRCDPISGHVSLFWYQQALGQGPEFLTYFQNEAQLDKSGLPSDRFFAERPEGSVSTLKIQRTQQEDSAVYLCASSPLWGQNYGYIFGSGTRLTVV.

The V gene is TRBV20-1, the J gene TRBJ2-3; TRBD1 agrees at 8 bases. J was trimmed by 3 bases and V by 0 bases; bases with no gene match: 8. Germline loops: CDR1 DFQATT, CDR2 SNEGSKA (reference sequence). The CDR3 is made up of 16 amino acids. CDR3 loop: CSARDWGRGLTDTQYF. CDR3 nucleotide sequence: TGCAGTGCTAGAGATTGGGGCAGGGGGCTTACAGATACGCAGTATTTT.

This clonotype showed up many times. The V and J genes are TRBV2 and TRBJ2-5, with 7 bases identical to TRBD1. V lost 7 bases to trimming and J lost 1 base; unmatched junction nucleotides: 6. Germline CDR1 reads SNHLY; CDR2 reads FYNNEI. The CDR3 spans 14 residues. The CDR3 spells CASTKGQPQETQYF. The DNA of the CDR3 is TGTGCCAGCACTAAGGGACAGCCCCAAGAGACCCAGTACTTC.

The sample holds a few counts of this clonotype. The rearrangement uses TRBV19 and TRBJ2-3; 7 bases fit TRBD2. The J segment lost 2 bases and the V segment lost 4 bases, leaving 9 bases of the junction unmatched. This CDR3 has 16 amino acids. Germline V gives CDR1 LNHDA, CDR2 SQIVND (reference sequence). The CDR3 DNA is TGTGCCAGTAGTACCCTTGGGGAGGGAGACACAGATACGCAGTATTTT. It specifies CASSTLGEGDTDTQYF.

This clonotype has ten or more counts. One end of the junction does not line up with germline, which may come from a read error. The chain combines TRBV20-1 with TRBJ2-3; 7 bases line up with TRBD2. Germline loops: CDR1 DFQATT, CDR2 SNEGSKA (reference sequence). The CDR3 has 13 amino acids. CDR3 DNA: TGCAGTGCCAGAGGGGAGGGTGGGGATACGCAGTATTTT. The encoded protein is CSARGEGGDTQYF.

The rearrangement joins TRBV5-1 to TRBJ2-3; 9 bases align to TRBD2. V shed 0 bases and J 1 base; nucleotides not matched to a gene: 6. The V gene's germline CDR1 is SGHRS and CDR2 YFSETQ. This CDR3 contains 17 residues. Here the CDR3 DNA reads TGCGCCAGCAGCTTGGCGGTCTCTAGCGGGGGCACAGATACGCAGTATTTT. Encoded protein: CASSLAVSSGGTDTQYF.

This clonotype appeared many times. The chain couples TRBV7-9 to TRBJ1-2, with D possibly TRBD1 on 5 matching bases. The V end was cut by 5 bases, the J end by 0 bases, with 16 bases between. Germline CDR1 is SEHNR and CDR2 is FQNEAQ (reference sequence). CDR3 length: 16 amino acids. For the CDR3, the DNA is TGTGCCAGCAGCCGTGGCCCGGCGGGGCCTAACTATGGCTACACCTTC. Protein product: CASSRGPAGPNYGYTF.

DNA of the CDR3: TGTGCCAGCAGTATGGACGGTCAAGAGACCCAGTACTTC. Translating gives CASSMDGQETQYF. The chain uses TRBV5-4 and TRBJ2-5; the D is unclear. This CDR3 has 13 residues. V was clipped by 5 bases and J by 2 bases, with 10 bases between them. Per germline, CDR1 SGHNT and CDR2 YYREEE (reference sequence).

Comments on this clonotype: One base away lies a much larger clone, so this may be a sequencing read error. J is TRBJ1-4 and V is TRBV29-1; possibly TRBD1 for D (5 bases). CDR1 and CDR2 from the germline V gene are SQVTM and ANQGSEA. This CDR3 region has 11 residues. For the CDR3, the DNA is TGCGGCGTTGAGGGGAATGAAAAACTGTTTTTT. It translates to CGVEGNEKLFF.

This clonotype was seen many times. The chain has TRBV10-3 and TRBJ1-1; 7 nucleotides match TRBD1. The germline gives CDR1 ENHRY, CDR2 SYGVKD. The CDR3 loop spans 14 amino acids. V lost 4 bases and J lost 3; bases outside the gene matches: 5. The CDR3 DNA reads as TGTGCCATCAGTGCGTCAGGGGGGGACACTGAAGCTTTCTTT. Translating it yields CAISASGGDTEAFF.

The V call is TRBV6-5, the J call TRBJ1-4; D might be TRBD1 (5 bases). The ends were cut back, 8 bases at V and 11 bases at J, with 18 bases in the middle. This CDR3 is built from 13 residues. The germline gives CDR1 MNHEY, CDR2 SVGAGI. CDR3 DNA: TGTGCCAGCCTAGGGCCGGGGACGGGGAAACTGTTTTTT. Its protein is CASLGPGTGKLFF.

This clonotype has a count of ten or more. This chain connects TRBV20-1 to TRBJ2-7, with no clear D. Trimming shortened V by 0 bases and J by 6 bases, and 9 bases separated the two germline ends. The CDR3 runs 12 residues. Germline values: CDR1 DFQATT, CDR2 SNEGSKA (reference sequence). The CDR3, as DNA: TGCAGTGCTAGAGATATAGGGTCCGAGCAGTACTTC. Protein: CSARDIGSEQYF.

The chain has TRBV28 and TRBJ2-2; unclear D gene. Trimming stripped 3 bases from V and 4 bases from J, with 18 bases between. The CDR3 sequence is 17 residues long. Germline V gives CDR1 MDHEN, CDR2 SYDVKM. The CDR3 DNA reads TGTGCCAGCAGTTTGCCCCCGAATCGGTGGCGCACCGGGGAGCTGTTTTTT. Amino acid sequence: CASSLPPNRWRTGELFF.

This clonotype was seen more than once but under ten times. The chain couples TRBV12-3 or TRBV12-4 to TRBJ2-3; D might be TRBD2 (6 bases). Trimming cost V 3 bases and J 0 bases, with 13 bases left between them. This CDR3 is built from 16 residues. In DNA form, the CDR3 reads TGTGCCAGCAGTTTCGGCGGGACCGTTAGCACAGATACGCAGTATTTT. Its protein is CASSFGGTVSTDTQYF.

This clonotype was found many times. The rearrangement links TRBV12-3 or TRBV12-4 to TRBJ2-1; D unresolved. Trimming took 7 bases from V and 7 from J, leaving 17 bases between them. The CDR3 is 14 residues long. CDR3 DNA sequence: TGTGCCAGCAACCTAGGCCTGGGGTTGAATGAGCAGTTCTTC. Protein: CASNLGLGLNEQFF.

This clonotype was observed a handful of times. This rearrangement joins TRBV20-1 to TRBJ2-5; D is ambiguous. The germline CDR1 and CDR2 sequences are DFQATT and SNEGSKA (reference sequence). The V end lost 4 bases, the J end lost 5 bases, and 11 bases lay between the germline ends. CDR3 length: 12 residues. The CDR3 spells CSATFFQETQYF. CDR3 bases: TGCAGTGCTACCTTTTTTCAGGAGACCCAGTACTTC.

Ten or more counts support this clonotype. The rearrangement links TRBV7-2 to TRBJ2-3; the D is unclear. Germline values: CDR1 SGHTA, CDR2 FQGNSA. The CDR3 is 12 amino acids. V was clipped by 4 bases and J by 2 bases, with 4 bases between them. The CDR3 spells CASSSYTDTQYF. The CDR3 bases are TGTGCCAGCAGCTCTTACACAGATACGCAGTATTTT.

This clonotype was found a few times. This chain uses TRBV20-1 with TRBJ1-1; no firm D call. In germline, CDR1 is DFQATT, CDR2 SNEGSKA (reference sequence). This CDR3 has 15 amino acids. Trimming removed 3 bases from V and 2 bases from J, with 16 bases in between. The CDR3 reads CSARIFGEVNTEAFF. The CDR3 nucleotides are TGCAGTGCTAGGATATTCGGCGAGGTTAACACTGAAGCTTTCTTT.

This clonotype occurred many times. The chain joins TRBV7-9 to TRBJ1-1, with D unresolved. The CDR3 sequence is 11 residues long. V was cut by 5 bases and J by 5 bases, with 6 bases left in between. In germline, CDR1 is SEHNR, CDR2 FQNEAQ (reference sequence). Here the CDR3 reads CASSRQTEAFF. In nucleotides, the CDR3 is TGTGCCAGCAGCCGCCAAACTGAAGCTTTCTTT.

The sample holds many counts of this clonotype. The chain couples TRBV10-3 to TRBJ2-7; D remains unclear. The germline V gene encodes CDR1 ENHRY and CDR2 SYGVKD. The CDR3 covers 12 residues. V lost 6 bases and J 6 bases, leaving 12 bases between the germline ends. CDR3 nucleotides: TGTGCCATCAGCCCCGAGGCTCGCGAGCAGTACTTC. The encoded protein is CAISPEAREQYF.

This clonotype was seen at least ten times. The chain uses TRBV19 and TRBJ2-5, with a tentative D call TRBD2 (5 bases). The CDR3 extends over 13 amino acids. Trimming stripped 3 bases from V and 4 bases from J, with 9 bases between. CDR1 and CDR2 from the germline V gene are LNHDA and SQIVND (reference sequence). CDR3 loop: CASSMGDSETQYF. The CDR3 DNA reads TGTGCCAGTAGTATGGGAGATTCAGAGACCCAGTACTTC.